This T cell receptor beta chain was recovered during a study of blood T cell repertoires in COVID-19. At the level of the study: The United States, Italy and Spain supplied acute and convalescent COVID-19 samples. Sources were T cells, B-cell-depleted T cells, or PBMCs; the material itself was cDNA or gDNA.

Those enrolled in Seattle joined during active infection and were followed longitudinally afterward. Per the original methods: Counts of nucleated cells, estimated from reference gene primer amplification, were obtained. Generated by immunoSEQ multiplex PCR, the TCRdb table keeps only in-frame clones and is missing some. That table furnishes V, J and clone size, whereas the DNA furnished D and trimming. Of about 480,000 clones in the sample, about 91% were seen once. Material for sequencing was peripheral blood. The receptor comes from a woman aged 45-65 years with COVID-19, enrolled during active disease.

The CDR3 here is CASSIPGLAGGMNTGELFF. Written as DNA, the CDR3 is TGTGCCAGCAGCATACCGGGACTAGCGGGGGGGATGAACACCGGGGAGCTGTTTTTT. The V gene is TRBV5-4, the J gene TRBJ2-2, with 16 bases identical to TRBD2. The CDR3 runs 19 residues. Germline V gives CDR1 SGHNT, CDR2 YYREEE (reference sequence). Trimming took 4 bases from V and 1 from J; bases not matched to a gene: 7.